Below are 8 T cell receptor beta chains sequenced from a single sample in a study of blood T cell repertoires in COVID-19. Clones were sequenced by immunoSEQ multiplex PCR, and TCRdb holds only the in-frame ones, with some missing. The sample records a few hundred thousand clones, 70% to 90% being singletons. The sequenced sample was PBMCs or T cells enriched from blood (not recorded which). Every receptor here comes from a man aged 35 to 55 in a cohort exposed to, infected with or recovered from COVID-19 (not recorded which).

The chain recombines TRBV6-6 with TRBJ2-1; a possible D gene is TRBD1 (5 bases). V lost 4 bases and J 8 bases, leaving 9 bases between the germline ends. The CDR3 sequence is 12 residues long. Per germline, CDR1 MNHNY and CDR2 SVGAGI (reference sequence). The CDR3 loop reads CASSSRGHEQFF. The CDR3 nucleotides are TGTGCCAGCAGTTCAAGGGGTCATGAGCAGTTCTTC.

The chain recombines TRBV28 with TRBJ2-1, with TRBD2 identical over 7 bases. This CDR3 contains 16 residues. From germline, CDR1 is MDHEN and CDR2 SYDVKM. V shed 8 bases and J 0 bases; nucleotides not matched to a gene: 10. This CDR3 is CASFGLAASSYNEQFF. The CDR3 coding sequence is TGTGCCAGCTTCGGGCTAGCGGCCAGCTCCTACAATGAGCAGTTCTTC.

The V gene is TRBV3-1 (or the pseudogene TRBV3-2), the J gene TRBJ2-3; 12 nucleotides agree with TRBD2. V was pared by 2 bases and J by 3 bases, with 3 bases of the junction left unmatched. Germline-derived CDR1 and CDR2 are LGHDT and YNNKEL (reference sequence). The CDR3 is 16 residues long. CDR3 region: CASSQLAGGGTDTQYF. CDR3 DNA: TGTGCCAGCAGCCAACTAGCGGGGGGGGGTACAGATACGCAGTATTTT.

The rearrangement uses TRBV5-1 and TRBJ1-1, with D maybe TRBD1 (5 bases). This CDR3 is 13 amino acids long. V was cut by 7 bases and J by 6 bases, with 16 bases left in between. Germline CDR1 reads SGHRS; CDR2 reads YFSETQ. The chain's CDR3 is CASGPGHSSEAFF. In nucleotides, the CDR3 is TGCGCCAGCGGTCCCGGACACTCTTCTGAAGCTTTCTTT.

The genes are TRBV5-4 and TRBJ1-1, with D perhaps matching TRBD1 (5 bases). This CDR3 has 17 amino acids. V was cut by 1 base and J by 0 bases, with 16 bases left in between. The V gene's germline CDR1 is SGHNT and CDR2 YYREEE (reference sequence). CDR3 loop: CASSLHRRGYVNTEAFF. CDR3 bases: TGTGCCAGCAGCTTGCACCGAAGGGGCTATGTGAACACTGAAGCTTTCTTT. Combining the CDR3 with reference TRBV5-4 and TRBJ1-1 gives the whole variable domain ETGVTQSPTHLIKTRGQQVTLRCSSQSGHNTVSWYQQALGQGPQFIFQYYREEENGRGNFPPRFSGLQFPNYSSELNVNALELDDSALYLCASSLHRRGYVNTEAFFGQGTRLTVV.

This clone was picked up one time. The V and J genes are TRBV5-1 and TRBJ2-2; 11 positions agree with TRBD2. Germline V lookup: CDR1 SGHRS, CDR2 YFSETQ. Trimming cost V 4 bases and J 4 bases; bases outside gene matches: 9. The CDR3 consists of 17 residues. This CDR3 reads CASSGGLAGGSTGELFF. In DNA, the CDR3 is TGCGCCAGCAGCGGAGGACTAGCGGGTGGTAGCACCGGGGAGCTGTTTTTT.

V usage is TRBV19 and J usage is TRBJ1-4, with D possibly matching TRBD1 (6 bases). The CDR3 totals 13 residues. Germline CDR1 is LNHDA and CDR2 is SQIVND (reference sequence). V lost 4 bases to trimming and J lost 8 bases, with 11 bases between them. CDR3 in DNA: TGTGCCAGTAGTAACAGGGTTGGCGAAAAACTGTTTTTT. Translating gives CASSNRVGEKLFF.

This clone appeared a single time. J is TRBJ2-7 and V is TRBV19; D is undetermined. The CDR3 is 13 amino acids. V was shortened by 4 bases and J by 1 base, with 8 bases between the two germline ends. Germline V gene sequence: CDR1 LNHDA, CDR2 SQIVND (reference sequence). For the CDR3, the DNA is TGTGCCAGTAGTACCCCCCGGTCCTACGAGCAGTACTTC. Amino acids: CASSTPRSYEQYF.